This T cell receptor (beta chain) is from a study of tumor-infiltrating lymphocytes in primary liver carcinoma. Across the study: Surgery removed the patients' primary liver carcinoma. General observations from the study: The samples were not sorted (they were bulk), so CD4+ and CD8+ repertoires were not compared.

In regard to this clonotype: Its target is not known. A read error may be the cause here, since a much bigger clone is one base away.

Unsorted whole blood yielded blood RNA, and germline DNA was extracted as well. Constant-region priming of approximately 500 ng total RNA yielded TCR beta cDNA. Modified slightly, ARM-PCR produced TCR beta libraries over three nested multiplex PCR rounds. For around 11 cycles apiece, the opening two PCR rounds ran with TRBV1-TRBV30 forward primers and a C-beta reverse primer. In TCRdb, the multiplex PCR reads were re-called with MiXCR into one record per CDR3 protein. The sample yields about 320,000 distinct CDR3 sequences, roughly 60% seen once. The germline CDR1 and CDR2 sequences are MNHNS and SASEGT. This CDR3 spans 16 amino acids.

Source material: peripheral blood. The chain uses TRBV6-1 and TRBJ2-7, with TRBD2 matching over 9 bases. The source is a woman aged 25 to 39 with primary liver carcinoma and hepatitis B virus infection. CDR3 in amino acids: CVSSEQIAGDRDEQYF. DNA for the CDR3: TGTGTCAGCAGTGAACAGATAGCGGGAGACAGGGACGAGCAGTACTTC.